This is a list of T cell receptor beta chains from one sample in a study of blood T cell repertoires in COVID-19. Profiling relied on immunoSEQ multiplex PCR, and the TCRdb table lists in-frame clones only, not all of them. The repertoire includes a few hundred thousand clones, 89% of them detected once, and more than 0.95% sits in the top ten. The specimen was peripheral blood. The receptors were gathered from a middle-aged man with acute or convalescent COVID-19. Each CDR3 is given with its conserved first and last residue. The D gene is left open where the match is weak. The listing skips clone size in some rows; elsewhere it reads once, few, many or a size class.

J	size	V	D	CDR3	DNA
TRBJ1-4	-	TRBV5-8	TRBD1	CASSLTGTGPEKLFF	TGTGCCAGCAGCTTAACCGGGACAGGGCCTGAAAAACTGTTTTTT
TRBJ2-4	-	TRBV18	TRBD1	CASSPIPGQNLAKNIQYF	TGTGCCAGCTCACCTATTCCGGGACAGAACCTAGCCAAAAACATTCAGTACTTC
TRBJ2-7	-	TRBV9	TRBD1	CASSGKGQGAEQYF	TGTGCCAGCAGCGGAAAGGGACAGGGGGCCGAGCAGTACTTC
TRBJ2-7	-	TRBV3-1/TRBV3-2	-	CASSQPSTGYEQYF	TGTGCCAGCAGCCAACCCTCCACGGGCTACGAGCAGTACTTC
TRBJ2-1	once	TRBV6-6	-	CASSSLQGDYNEQFF	TGTGCCAGCAGTTCTTTACAGGGAGACTACAATGAGCAGTTCTTC
TRBJ2-6	once	TRBV20-1	-	CSASGQSSGANVLTF	TGCAGTGCTAGTGGACAGAGCTCTGGGGCCAACGTCCTGACTTTC
TRBJ2-1	-	TRBV2	TRBD1	CASLETGGEQFF	TGTGCCAGTCTCGAAACAGGGGGTGAGCAGTTCTTC
TRBJ2-2	-	TRBV6-5	TRBD2	CASSYTSGEHTGELFF	TGTGCCAGCAGTTACACTAGCGGGGAGCACACCGGGGAGCTGTTTTTT
TRBJ1-3	-	TRBV11-2	-	CASSPDRTGNTIYF	TGTGCCAGCAGCCCAGACAGGACTGGAAACACCATATATTTT
TRBJ2-5	-	TRBV6-1	TRBD1	CASSGPGQGYRETQYF	TGTGCCAGCAGTGGGCCGGGACAGGGTTATAGAGAGACCCAGTACTTC
TRBJ2-1	-	TRBV6-6	-	CASSYESGSYNEQFF	TGTGCCAGCAGTTACGAGTCTGGCTCCTACAATGAGCAGTTCTTC
TRBJ1-4	-	TRBV29-1	-	CSVLTNEKLFF	TGCAGCGTTCTGACTAATGAAAAACTGTTTTTT
TRBJ2-1	-	TRBV10-2	TRBD2	CASSEGLANEQFF	TGCGCCAGCAGTGAGGGACTAGCAAATGAGCAGTTCTTC
TRBJ2-2	once	TRBV3-1/TRBV3-2	TRBD2	CASSQKYSLAVITGELFF	TGTGCCAGCAGCCAAAAGTACTCTCTAGCGGTTATCACCGGGGAGCTGTTTTTT
TRBJ1-1	-	TRBV28	TRBD1	CASSNYRGTNTEAFF	TGTGCCAGCAGTAACTACAGGGGAACGAACACTGAAGCTTTCTTT
TRBJ1-2	-	TRBV7-8	TRBD1	CASSLRQGLLANYGYTF	TGTGCCAGCAGCCTCCGACAGGGATTATTAGCTAACTATGGCTACACCTTC
TRBJ2-7	few	TRBV11-2	TRBD2	CASSGGGTGISYEQYF	TGTGCCAGCAGCGGGGGAGGGACGGGAATCTCCTACGAGCAGTACTTC
TRBJ1-2	-	TRBV5-6	TRBD1	CASSLVGQGMPYGYTF	TGTGCCAGCAGCTTGGTGGGACAGGGGATGCCCTATGGCTACACCTTC
TRBJ2-3	-	TRBV27	-	CASSPTVTTDTQYF	TGTGCCAGCAGTCCAACGGTAACCACAGATACGCAGTATTTT
TRBJ1-1	few	TRBV7-3	-	CASSLTGQNTEAFF	TGTGCCAGCAGCTTAACGGGACAGAACACTGAAGCTTTCTTT
TRBJ2-1	few	TRBV7-8	-	CASSLRLVDEQFF	TGTGCCAGCAGCTTGAGGTTAGTGGATGAGCAGTTCTTC
TRBJ1-2	-	TRBV28	TRBD1	CASSLWSDRGRFYGYTF	TGTGCCAGCAGTTTATGGTCGGACAGGGGGCGATTTTACGGCTACACCTTC
TRBJ1-4	-	TRBV19	-	CASSFRNEKLFF	TGTGCCAGTAGTTTCAGAAATGAAAAACTGTTTTTT
TRBJ1-2	-	TRBV6-2/TRBV6-3	TRBD1	CASSSSHRGGDGYTF	TGTGCCAGCAGCTCCTCCCACAGGGGCGGCGATGGCTACACCTTC
TRBJ1-1	-	TRBV2	TRBD1	CASRPQGPSTEAFF	TGTGCCAGCAGACCACAGGGGCCGAGCACTGAAGCTTTCTTT
TRBJ1-2	-	TRBV2	TRBD1	CASSGTESQGLYGYTF	TGTGCCAGCAGTGGAACGGAATCACAGGGGCTGTATGGCTACACCTTC